Listed below are T cell receptor beta chains from one sample, sequenced in a study of cytomegalovirus exposure and HLA in healthy donors. The assay was immunoSEQ multiplex PCR, and TCRdb's table has in-frame clones only and misses some. This table holds about 240,000 clones, around nine tenths found once. The specimen was PBMCs. All receptors derive from a man between 18 and 35 years old in good health and CMV-seronegative. Each CDR3 is given with its conserved first and last residue. The D gene is left open where the match is weak. Clone size appears in some rows only: once, few, many, or a class for an expanded clone.

J: TRBJ2-7; size: -; V: TRBV20-1; D: -; CDR3: CSAVRGYEQYF; DNA: TGCAGTGCTGTCAGGGGCTACGAGCAGTACTTC
J: TRBJ2-1; size: few; V: TRBV7-9; D: TRBD2; CDR3: CAWPTSGSYNEQFF; DNA: TGTGCCTGGCCAACTAGCGGCTCCTACAATGAGCAGTTCTTC
J: TRBJ1-4; size: -; V: TRBV15; D: -; CDR3: CATSTSTGSVFF; DNA: TGTGCCACCAGCACTTCGACAGGTTCGGTGTTTTTT
J: TRBJ2-3; size: -; V: TRBV5-1; D: -; CDR3: CASSLTGGGTDTQYF; DNA: TGCGCCAGCAGCTTGACGGGCGGGGGCACAGATACGCAGTATTTT
J: TRBJ1-2; size: -; V: TRBV2; D: -; CDR3: CASSDGVGYTF; DNA: TGTGCCAGCAGTGACGGGGTTGGCTACACCTTC
J: TRBJ1-6; size: -; V: TRBV6-1; D: TRBD1; CDR3: CASSEGYRGTGVSPLHF; DNA: TGTGCCAGCAGTGAAGGATATCGGGGGACAGGGGTTTCACCCCTCCACTTT
J: TRBJ2-7; size: -; V: TRBV19; D: -; CDR3: CASSITGSYEQYF; DNA: TGTGCCAGTAGCATCACAGGGTCCTACGAGCAGTACTTC
J: TRBJ2-1; size: -; V: TRBV4-2; D: -; CDR3: CASSQPSAERRNEQFF; DNA: TGTGCCAGCAGCCAACCCTCGGCGGAGCGGCGCAATGAGCAGTTCTTC
J: TRBJ1-1; size: -; V: TRBV2; D: TRBD1; CDR3: CASSATGTGLTEAFF; DNA: TGTGCCAGCAGTGCTACCGGGACAGGACTCACTGAAGCTTTCTTT
J: TRBJ1-3; size: -; V: TRBV29-1; D: -; CDR3: CSVGESSGNTIYF; DNA: TGCAGCGTTGGGGAGAGCTCTGGAAACACCATATATTTT
J: TRBJ1-4; size: -; V: TRBV5-6; D: TRBD1; CDR3: CASSPGQGTTNEKLFF; DNA: TGTGCCAGCAGCCCCGGACAGGGAACAACTAATGAAAAACTGTTTTTT
J: TRBJ1-3; size: -; V: TRBV18; D: -; CDR3: CASSGASGNTIYF; DNA: TGTGCCAGCTCAGGGGCCTCTGGAAACACCATATATTTT
J: TRBJ2-7; size: -; V: TRBV15; D: -; CDR3: CATSRDLGGGEQYF; DNA: TGTGCCACCAGCAGAGATCTTGGGGGCGGGGAGCAGTACTTC